This TCR beta chain was recorded in a study of blood T cell repertoires in COVID-19. Study-wide context: Sources were T cells, B-cell-depleted T cells, or PBMCs; the material itself was cDNA or gDNA.

CDR3 length: 15 residues. The V end was cut by 5 bases, the J end by 4 bases, with 17 bases between. Germline values: CDR1 SGHTA, CDR2 FQGNSA. Method: immunoSEQ multiplex PCR; TCRdb's copy keeps in-frame clones and lacks some. The table shows about 190,000 clones, with roughly 88% occurring only once. Sequencing used peripheral blood. This chain links TRBV7-2 with TRBJ1-1; D may be TRBD1 (5 bases). The TCR comes from a man aged 80 or over with COVID-19, enrolled during active disease. The CDR3 here is CASSPQAGQGTEAFF. The CDR3, as DNA: TGTGCCAGCAGCCCCCAAGCTGGGCAGGGCACTGAAGCTTTCTTT.